The clone carrying this T cell receptor (beta chain) was recorded once. This sample is part of a study of T cell responses to AZD1222 COVID-19 vaccine. Only in-frame clones appear in the TCRdb table, and some are missing; sequencing was by immunoSEQ multiplex PCR. Of some 140,000 clones listed, roughly 90% are singletons. Germline CDR1 MDHEN, CDR2 SYDVKM. The CDR3 loop spans 15 amino acids. The V and J ends lost 6 bases and 0 bases respectively, with 12 bases between them. The V call is TRBV28, the J call TRBJ2-1, with D perhaps TRBD1 (5 bases). Source: peripheral blood, taken 28 days after the second AZD1222 dose. This receptor was identified in an adult who received the AZD1222 COVID-19 vaccine. CDR3 amino acids: CASRAGSSSYNEQFF. DNA for the CDR3: TGTGCCAGCAGAGCAGGGTCCAGCTCCTACAATGAGCAGTTCTTC.